These 13 T cell receptor beta chains were all obtained from the same sample, sequenced in a study of T cells in localized non-small cell lung cancer. The data were produced by immunoSEQ multiplex PCR, yet TCRdb's version contains in-frame clones alone and is incomplete. Among about 6,100 clones, more than 35% were seen once, and the ten largest hold about 7.4%. The source material was lung tumor tissue, sampled before any cancer treatment. These receptor sequences come from a man between 40 and 70 years old with stage III lung adenocarcinoma.

The chain links TRBV18 to TRBJ2-2; D remains ambiguous. This CDR3 has 15 residues. V was clipped by 2 bases and J by 5 bases, with 12 bases between them. CDR1 and CDR2 from the germline V gene are KGHSH and LQKENI. CDR3 protein: CASSPSIVETGELFF. For the CDR3, the DNA is TGTGCCAGCTCACCATCTATAGTCGAGACCGGGGAGCTGTTTTTT.

The CDR3 bases are TGTGCCAGCAGCCTAACAGGATATCAGCCCCAGCATTTT. This gives the protein CASSLTGYQPQHF. V and J are TRBV9 and TRBJ1-5, with D perhaps matching TRBD1 (5 bases). The V end lost 4 bases, the J end lost 5 bases, and 10 bases lay between the germline ends. The CDR3 contains 13 residues. Germline assignment: CDR1 SGDLS and CDR2 YYNGEE.

CDR3 bases: TGCGCCAGCAGCCCAGGACTAGGGGGCGTCGATGGCTACACCTTC. This codes for CASSPGLGGVDGYTF. The V and J genes are TRBV23-1 and TRBJ1-2, with 7 bases matching TRBD1. TRBV23-1 is labeled an ORF, and its function is uncertain. This CDR3 spans 15 amino acids. After removal of 6 bases from V and 6 bases from J, the junction contained 13 bases not matched to a gene.

V is TRBV2 and J is TRBJ2-3; D may be TRBD1 or TRBD2 (6 bases each). From germline, CDR1 is SNHLY and CDR2 FYNNEI. V was trimmed by 10 bases and J by 0 bases, leaving 20 bases between them. The CDR3 is 16 amino acids. This CDR3 is CAIRGLAEPSTDTQYF. CDR3 DNA sequence: TGTGCCATAAGGGGGTTAGCGGAGCCTAGCACAGATACGCAGTATTTT.

The chain links TRBV6-7 to TRBJ2-2, with 8 nucleotides matching TRBD1. TRBV6-7 is an ORF; its function is uncertain. Germline trimming cut 9 bases from V and 1 base from J; bases unmatched to any gene: 10. The CDR3 runs to 16 residues. The CDR3 loop reads CASPYAGTGNTGELFF. The CDR3 bases are TGTGCCAGTCCATATGCCGGGACAGGGAACACCGGGGAGCTGTTTTTT.

The V and J genes are TRBV5-1 and TRBJ1-1; no firm D call. The CDR3 runs 14 residues. Trimming took off 0 bases at V and 3 bases at J, with 9 bases between the two ends. Germline CDR1 is SGHRS and CDR2 is YFSETQ. For the CDR3, the DNA is TGCGCCAGCAGCTTGGAATCGGGCTACACTGAAGCTTTCTTT. The encoded protein is CASSLESGYTEAFF. Full variable domain (missing parts from reference TRBV5-1 and TRBJ1-1): KAGVTQTPRYLIKTRGQQVTLSCSPISGHRSVSWYQQTPGQGLQFLFEYFSETQRNKGNFPGRFSGRQFSNSRSEMNVSTLELGDSALYLCASSLESGYTEAFFGQGTRLTVV.

This chain joins TRBV7-5 and TRBJ2-3; TRBD2 is the table's D call and was not checked against the DNA. TRBV7-5 is a pseudogene locus. The CDR3 runs 16 residues. CDR3 nucleotides: TGTGCCAGCAGCCCGAACGTGGGGGGGCAGAGAGATACGCAGTATTTT. It yields the protein CASSPNVGGQRDTQYF.

V and J are TRBV29-1 and TRBJ2-1; the match to TRBD2 covers 12 bases. The ends lost 7 bases at V and 13 bases at J; junction bases unmatched: 14. CDR3 length: 14 amino acids. The germline gives CDR1 SQVTM, CDR2 ANQGSEA. Here the CDR3 reads CSASSSGRAAHQFF. The CDR3 DNA reads as TGCAGCGCATCCTCTAGCGGGAGGGCCGCACATCAGTTCTTC.

This clone was detected a few times. The chain is built from TRBV30 and TRBJ1-2; tentatively, D is TRBD1 (6 bases). Trimming took 2 bases from V and 2 from J, leaving 9 bases between them. This CDR3 comprises 13 residues. CDR1 is GTSNPN and CDR2 is SVGIG in the germline V gene (reference sequence). The CDR3 nucleotides are TGTGCCTGGAGTCTTGGGGGCAACTATGGCTACACCTTC. It translates to CAWSLGGNYGYTF. Drawing the rest from reference TRBV30 and TRBJ1-2, the complete variable domain is SQTIHQWPATLVQPVGSPLSLECTVEGTSNPNLYWYRQAAGRGLQLLFYSVGIGQISSEVPQNLSASRPQDRQFILSSKKLLLSDSGFYLCAWSLGGNYGYTFGSGTRLTVV.

J is TRBJ1-2 and V is TRBV30, with D uncertain. The CDR3 runs to 13 residues. V shed 0 bases and J shed 3 bases, with 8 bases lying between them. The germline gives CDR1 GTSNPN, CDR2 SVGIG (reference sequence). Written as DNA, the CDR3 is TGTGCCTGGAGTGTAACGGATGACTATGGCTACACCTTC. This gives the protein CAWSVTDDYGYTF.

The chain joins TRBV23-1 to TRBJ2-5, with D possibly matching TRBD1 (5 bases). TRBV23-1 is recorded as an ORF, its role being uncertain. The CDR3 sequence is 15 residues long. V was pared by 3 bases and J by 0 bases, with 11 bases between. CDR3 DNA: TGCGCCAGCAGTCACAGGGAAGAGTACCAAGAGACCCAGTACTTC. Amino acid sequence: CASSHREEYQETQYF.

This chain joins TRBV29-1 and TRBJ2-3; 7 bases agree with TRBD2. The germline V gene has CDR1 SQVTM and CDR2 ANQGSEA. There are 12 residues in the CDR3. Germline trimming cut 6 bases from V and 0 bases from J; bases unmatched to any gene: 0. This CDR3 reads CSVRGSTDTQYF. CDR3 nucleotide sequence: TGCAGCGTGCGGGGGAGCACAGATACGCAGTATTTT.

V is TRBV30 and J is TRBJ1-3; tentatively, D is TRBD1 (5 bases). The CDR3 runs 15 residues. Germline V gives CDR1 GTSNPN, CDR2 SVGIG (reference sequence). V lost 0 bases and J lost 3, with 12 bases in between. CDR3: CAWSVGGRGGNTIYF. The CDR3 nucleotides read TGTGCCTGGAGTGTTGGGGGAAGAGGTGGAAACACCATATATTTT.